This T cell receptor (beta chain) comes out of a study of control samples from healthy donors and cancer patients. Only in-frame clones appear in the TCRdb table, and some are missing; sequencing was by immunoSEQ multiplex PCR. The repertoire holds more than 90,000 clones, with approximately 90% as singletons. The CDR3 loop spans 15 amino acids. Trimming pared 2 bases from V and 0 bases from J, leaving 11 bases between. Germline assignment: CDR1 SGHRS and CDR2 YFSETQ. The material sequenced was blood. This clonotype was sampled from a man aged 25-45 years in good health. This sequence joins TRBV5-1 and TRBJ1-2; D is undetermined. CDR3 loop: CASSFASGTNYGYTF. The CDR3 DNA is TGCGCCAGCAGCTTCGCCTCAGGAACTAACTATGGCTACACCTTC.